This record concerns one TCR beta chain sequence. The CDR3 extends over 16 amino acids. CDR1 and CDR2 (germline): SEHNR, FQNEAQ (reference sequence). V gave up 5 bases and J gave up 12 bases; unmatched junction bases: 17. These data belong to a study of T cells after yellow fever vaccination. Universal primer sites and UMIs were introduced during 5'RACE template-switching synthesis of TCR cDNA. TCRdb recomputed calls from the 5' RACE reads with MiXCR, one row per CDR3 protein. Here the sample spans around 610,000 distinct CDR3 sequences, approximately 13% being singletons. The sequence was collected from a man aged 25 to 40 who received the YFV17D yellow fever vaccine. The rearrangement joins TRBV7-9 to TRBJ2-7; TRBD2 matches 12 bases. The specimen was PBMCs, collected on the day of the yellow fever booster vaccination. The CDR3 DNA is TGTGCCAGCAGCCCGCCAACTAGCGGGAGGCCACCTCTTTTGTACTTC. Its protein is CASSPPTSGRPPLLYF.